The source of this T cell receptor (beta chain) is a study of T cell responses to AZD1222 COVID-19 vaccine. Whole-study results and caveats: Reportedly, nearly half the spike-specific TCRs target unmutated variant regions. Spike regions recognized by vaccine-associated CD4 TCRs spanned the protein, led by 160-218 and 743-854.

Assay: immunoSEQ multiplex PCR; the TCRdb copy retains only in-frame clones and omits some. The top ten hold 1.6% of the sample, which has more than 100,000 clones, more than 85% seen once. A note on this clone: Its target is not known.

The germline CDR1 and CDR2 sequences are MNHNY and SVGAGI (reference sequence). This CDR3 region has 13 residues. Trimming took 6 bases from V and 3 from J, leaving 12 bases between them. The rearrangement uses TRBV6-6 and TRBJ2-7; either TRBD1 or TRBD2 may fit D (6 bases each). The source was peripheral blood, collected on day 0 of AZD1222 vaccination. The sequence derives from an adult in good health. The CDR3 sequence is CASRPGADYEQYF. CDR3 DNA sequence: TGTGCCAGCAGACCGGGGGCGGACTACGAGCAGTACTTC.